A single sample is the source of the 6 T cell receptor beta chains below, sequenced in a study of blood T cell repertoires in COVID-19. Measured with immunoSEQ multiplex PCR; TCRdb has only the in-frame clones, and not every one. The sample has around 300,000 clones; just under 90% are singletons. The sequenced sample was peripheral blood. These receptors all stem from a woman aged 40 to 50 with acute or convalescent COVID-19.

The DNA for the CDR3 is TGCAGTGCTAGTTCAGGGGATGGCTATGGCTACACCTTC. This codes for CSASSGDGYGYTF. This rearrangement joins TRBV20-1 to TRBJ1-2, with D perhaps TRBD1 (6 bases). There are 13 residues in the CDR3. Germline V CDR1 and CDR2: DFQATT, SNEGSKA (reference sequence). V lost 3 bases and J lost 4, with 12 bases in between.

This clone was seen a few times. The DNA of the CDR3 is TGTGCCAGCAGTTTAGGCAGGGGGCTGGGTTTCTTT. It encodes CASSLGRGLGFF. The V gene is TRBV12-3 or TRBV12-4, the J gene TRBJ1-1, with TRBD1 matching over 8 bases. The CDR3 contains 12 residues. Trimming cost V 1 base and J 13 bases; bases outside gene matches: 5.

The chain joins TRBV3-1 (or the pseudogene TRBV3-2) to TRBJ1-2; no firm D call. CDR3 size: 15 residues. CDR1 is LGHDT, CDR2 YNNKEL, per germline (reference sequence). The V gene lost 0 bases and the J gene lost 2 bases, with 10 bases spanning the gap. CDR3 DNA sequence: TGTGCCAGCAGCCAAGACCTTCCCGGGAACTATGGCTACACCTTC. This translates into CASSQDLPGNYGYTF.

The chain carries TRBV6-5 and TRBJ1-1; 10 positions agree with TRBD1. This CDR3 spans 14 amino acids. The germline V gene has CDR1 MNHEY and CDR2 SVGAGI. V lost 6 bases and J lost 3; bases outside the gene matches: 4. Written as DNA, the CDR3 is TGTGCCAGCAGGGACAGGGGGAAGGACACTGAAGCTTTCTTT. As protein: CASRDRGKDTEAFF.

V is TRBV12-3 or TRBV12-4 and J is TRBJ2-1; 9 bases match TRBD1. V shed 6 bases and J 6 bases; nucleotides not matched to a gene: 0. The CDR3 is made up of 12 amino acids. The CDR3 region has the DNA TGTGCCAGCAGGACAGGGGGCAATGAGCAGTTCTTC. It specifies CASRTGGNEQFF.

The CDR3 loop is CASKSGNTDTQYF. The CDR3 nucleotides read TGTGCCAGCAAATCGGGGAACACAGATACGCAGTATTTT. This chain joins TRBV6-4 and TRBJ2-3, with D perhaps matching TRBD2 (5 bases). Per the germline V gene, CDR1 is MRHNA and CDR2 is SNTAGT. The CDR3 contains 13 residues. Between the trimmed V and J ends, which lost 7 bases and 2 bases, there was a span of 10 bases.